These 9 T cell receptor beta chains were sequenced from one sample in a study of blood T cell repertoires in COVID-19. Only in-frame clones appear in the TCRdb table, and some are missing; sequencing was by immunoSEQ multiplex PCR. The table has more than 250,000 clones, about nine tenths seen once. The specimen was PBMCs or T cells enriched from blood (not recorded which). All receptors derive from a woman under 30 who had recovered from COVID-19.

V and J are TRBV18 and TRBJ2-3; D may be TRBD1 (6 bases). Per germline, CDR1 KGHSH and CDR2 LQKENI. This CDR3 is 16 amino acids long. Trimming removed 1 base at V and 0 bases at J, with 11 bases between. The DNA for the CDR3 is TGTGCCAGCTCACCACGGGACATCAGAAGCACAGATACGCAGTATTTT. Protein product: CASSPRDIRSTDTQYF.

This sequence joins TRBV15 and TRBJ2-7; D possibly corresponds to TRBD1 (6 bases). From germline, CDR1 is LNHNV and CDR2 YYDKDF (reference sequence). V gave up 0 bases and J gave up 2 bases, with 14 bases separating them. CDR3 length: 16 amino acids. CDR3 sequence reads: CATSRDLSGATYEQYF. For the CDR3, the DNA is TGTGCCACCAGCAGAGATCTGTCAGGGGCCACCTACGAGCAGTACTTC.

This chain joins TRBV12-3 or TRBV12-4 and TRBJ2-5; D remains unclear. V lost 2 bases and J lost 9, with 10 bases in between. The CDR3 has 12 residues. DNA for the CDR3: TGTGCCAGCAGTTTATTCGGTGAGGCCCAGTACTTC. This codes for CASSLFGEAQYF.

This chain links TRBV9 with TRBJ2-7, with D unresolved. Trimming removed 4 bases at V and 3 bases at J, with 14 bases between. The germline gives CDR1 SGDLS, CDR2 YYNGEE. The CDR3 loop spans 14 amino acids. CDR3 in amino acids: CASSPTGVYYEQYF. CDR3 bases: TGTGCCAGCAGCCCCACCGGAGTCTACTACGAGCAGTACTTC. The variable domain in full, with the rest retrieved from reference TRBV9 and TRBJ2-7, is DSGVTQTPKHLITATGQRVTLRCSPRSGDLSVYWYQQSLDQGLQFLIQYYNGEERAKGNILERFSAQQFPDLHSELNLSSLELGDSALYFCASSPTGVYYEQYFGPGTRLTVT.

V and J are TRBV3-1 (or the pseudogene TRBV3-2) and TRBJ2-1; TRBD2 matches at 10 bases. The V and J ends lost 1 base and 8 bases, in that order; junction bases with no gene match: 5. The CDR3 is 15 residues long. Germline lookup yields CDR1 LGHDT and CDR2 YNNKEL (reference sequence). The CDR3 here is CASSQGGLAPHEQFF. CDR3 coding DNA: TGTGCCAGCAGCCAAGGGGGACTAGCGCCACATGAGCAGTTCTTC.

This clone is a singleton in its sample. The CDR3 sequence: CASSFGLPLSTDTQYF. CDR3 coding DNA: TGTGCCAGCAGCTTCGGTCTGCCACTCAGCACAGATACGCAGTATTTT. The chain is built from TRBV5-4 and TRBJ2-3; no reliable D call. Germline V gives CDR1 SGHNT, CDR2 YYREEE (reference sequence). The germline V and J ends were trimmed by 2 bases and 0 bases, with 13 bases remaining between them. This CDR3 has 16 amino acids. Together with reference TRBV5-4 and TRBJ2-3, the CDR3 gives the full variable domain: ETGVTQSPTHLIKTRGQQVTLRCSSQSGHNTVSWYQQALGQGPQFIFQYYREEENGRGNFPPRFSGLQFPNYSSELNVNALELDDSALYLCASSFGLPLSTDTQYFGPGTRLTVL.

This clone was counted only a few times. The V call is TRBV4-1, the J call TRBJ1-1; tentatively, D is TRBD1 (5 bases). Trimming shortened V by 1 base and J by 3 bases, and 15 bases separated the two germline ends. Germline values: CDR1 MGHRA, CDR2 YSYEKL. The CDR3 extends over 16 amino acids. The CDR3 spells CASSQVGQGGHTEAFF. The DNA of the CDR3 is TGCGCCAGCAGCCAAGTTGGGCAGGGAGGACACACTGAAGCTTTCTTT.

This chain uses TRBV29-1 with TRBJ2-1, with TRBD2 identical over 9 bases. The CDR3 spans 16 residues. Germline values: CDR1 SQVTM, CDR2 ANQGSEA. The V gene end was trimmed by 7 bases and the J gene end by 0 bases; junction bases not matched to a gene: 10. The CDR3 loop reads CSARRTSASSYNEQFF. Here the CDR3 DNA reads TGCAGCGCCCGAAGGACTAGCGCGAGCTCCTACAATGAGCAGTTCTTC.

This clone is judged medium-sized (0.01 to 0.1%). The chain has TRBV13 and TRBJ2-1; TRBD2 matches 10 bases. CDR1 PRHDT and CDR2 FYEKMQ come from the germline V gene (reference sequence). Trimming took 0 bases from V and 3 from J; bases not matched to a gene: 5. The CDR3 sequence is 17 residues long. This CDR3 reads CASSLGPRTSGYNEQFF. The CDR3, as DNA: TGTGCCAGCAGCTTAGGCCCAAGGACTAGCGGCTACAATGAGCAGTTCTTC. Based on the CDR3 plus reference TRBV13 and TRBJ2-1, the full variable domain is AAGVIQSPRHLIKEKRETATLKCYPIPRHDTVYWYQQGPGQDPQFLISFYEKMQSDKGSIPDRFSAQQFSDYHSELNMSSLELGDSALYFCASSLGPRTSGYNEQFFGPGTRLTVL.